This is a list of T cell receptor beta chains from one sample in a study of CD8+ T cells in alopecia areata. The method was immunoSEQ multiplex PCR; TCRdb's version includes in-frame clones alone and lacks a portion of them. The data hold over 250,000 clones, with about 60% observed a single time. Source: CD4+ T cells sorted from blood, taken around week 53, from a patient treated with tofacitinib. The receptors were sampled from a human donor with alopecia areata. Both conserved end residues are part of each CDR3. A D gene is named only where the DNA matches it firmly. Only part of the rows carry a size: once, few, many, or a class if the clone is expanded.

D gene: TRBD2; V gene: TRBV11-2; clone size: once; J gene: TRBJ2-3; CDR3 DNA: TGTGCCAGCAGCCAAGGTCGGGGACTAGCGGGGGGTAGCACAGATACGCAGTATTTT; CDR3 protein: CASSQGRGLAGGSTDTQYF
D gene: -; V gene: TRBV6-5; clone size: once; J gene: TRBJ1-6; CDR3 DNA: TGTGCCACCGGCCCCTATAATTCACCCCTCCACTTT; CDR3 protein: CATGPYNSPLHF
D gene: -; V gene: TRBV9; clone size: -; J gene: TRBJ1-2; CDR3 DNA: TGTGCCAGCAGCGAGGGCAGGGATGGCTACACCTTC; CDR3 protein: CASSEGRDGYTF
D gene: -; V gene: TRBV9; clone size: -; J gene: TRBJ1-6; CDR3 DNA: TGTGCCAGCAGCGTGCAGGGACTCTCGGGGGCACCCCTCCACTTT; CDR3 protein: CASSVQGLSGAPLHF
D gene: -; V gene: TRBV5-4; clone size: -; J gene: TRBJ2-2; CDR3 DNA: TGTGCCAGCAGCTTGCCGCAAAACACCGGGGAGCTGTTTTTT; CDR3 protein: CASSLPQNTGELFF
D gene: -; V gene: TRBV4-1; clone size: -; J gene: TRBJ2-7; CDR3 DNA: TGCGCCAGCAGCCAAGGTTTGCAGCAGTACTTC; CDR3 protein: CASSQGLQQYF
D gene: -; V gene: TRBV15; clone size: -; J gene: TRBJ1-2; CDR3 DNA: TGTGCCACCAGCAGAGAACCGGCGGCAGCTAACTATGGCTACACCTTC; CDR3 protein: CATSREPAAANYGYTF
D gene: TRBD1; V gene: TRBV29-1; clone size: -; J gene: TRBJ2-5; CDR3 DNA: TGCAGCGTGGGTTTGACAGGGCAAGAGACCCAGTACTTC; CDR3 protein: CSVGLTGQETQYF
D gene: -; V gene: TRBV11-2; clone size: -; J gene: TRBJ2-7; CDR3 DNA: TGTGCCAGCAGCTTAGTACTCCACGAGCAGTACTTC; CDR3 protein: CASSLVLHEQYF
D gene: TRBD1; V gene: TRBV2; clone size: -; J gene: TRBJ1-6; CDR3 DNA: TGTGCCAGCAGTTCCCTTGGACAGGGGGATTCACCCCTCCACTTT; CDR3 protein: CASSSLGQGDSPLHF
D gene: -; V gene: TRBV5-1; clone size: -; J gene: TRBJ1-4; CDR3 DNA: TGCGCCAGCAGCTTGACAGGGTCCCCATCTAATGAAAAACTGTTTTTT; CDR3 protein: CASSLTGSPSNEKLFF
D gene: TRBD2; V gene: TRBV30; clone size: -; J gene: TRBJ2-5; CDR3 DNA: TGTGCCTGGAGTGCTGGACTAGCGGGGGTCGAGACCCAGTACTTC; CDR3 protein: CAWSAGLAGVETQYF
D gene: -; V gene: TRBV5-6; clone size: -; J gene: TRBJ1-4; CDR3 DNA: TGTGCCAGCAGCACCCGGACAGAGGCTAATGAAAAACTGTTTTTT; CDR3 protein: CASSTRTEANEKLFF
D gene: -; V gene: TRBV4-1; clone size: few; J gene: TRBJ2-6; CDR3 DNA: TGCGCCAGCAGCCAAGAAATTTTGGGGTACTCTGGGGCCAACGTCCTGACTTTC; CDR3 protein: CASSQEILGYSGANVLTF
D gene: -; V gene: TRBV4-1; clone size: few; J gene: TRBJ2-5; CDR3 DNA: TGCGCCAGCAGCCAAGATAATGCCCCAGGCTACCAAGAGACCCAGTACTTC; CDR3 protein: CASSQDNAPGYQETQYF
D gene: -; V gene: TRBV29-1; clone size: -; J gene: TRBJ2-2; CDR3 DNA: TGCAGCGTTGGGTCCCCGGGGGTCGGGGAGCTGTTTTTT; CDR3 protein: CSVGSPGVGELFF
D gene: -; V gene: TRBV29-1; clone size: few; J gene: TRBJ1-3; CDR3 DNA: TGCAGCGTGGTTGAGGGAATGCGCTCTGGAAACACCATATATTTT; CDR3 protein: CSVVEGMRSGNTIYF
D gene: -; V gene: TRBV7-8; clone size: -; J gene: TRBJ1-6; CDR3 DNA: TGTGCCAGCAGCTTAGAGGCAGAGCTAGGGAATTCACCCCTCCACTTT; CDR3 protein: CASSLEAELGNSPLHF
D gene: -; V gene: TRBV5-4; clone size: -; J gene: TRBJ2-4; CDR3 DNA: TGTGCCAGCAGCTCCCCGGGAGCGATTCAGTACTTC; CDR3 protein: CASSSPGAIQYF
D gene: -; V gene: TRBV30; clone size: -; J gene: TRBJ1-6; CDR3 DNA: TGTGCCTGGAGGTACACAGGGCGGAGCTCCTATAATTCACCCCTCCACTTT; CDR3 protein: CAWRYTGRSSYNSPLHF
D gene: -; V gene: TRBV7-8; clone size: -; J gene: TRBJ1-2; CDR3 DNA: TGTGCCAGCAGCCTGGACAGATCTTATGGCTACACCTTC; CDR3 protein: CASSLDRSYGYTF
D gene: -; V gene: TRBV11-2; clone size: -; J gene: TRBJ2-2; CDR3 DNA: TGTGCCAGCAGCCGGGGGGCCCTCACCGGGGAGCTGTTTTTT; CDR3 protein: CASSRGALTGELFF
D gene: -; V gene: TRBV15; clone size: -; J gene: TRBJ1-1; CDR3 DNA: TGTGCCACCGGATCGGTGGAGCCGAACACTGAAGCTTTCTTT; CDR3 protein: CATGSVEPNTEAFF
D gene: -; V gene: TRBV27; clone size: -; J gene: TRBJ2-7; CDR3 DNA: TGTGCCAGCAGTTTATCAGCAGGGTTCGGGCAGTACTTC; CDR3 protein: CASSLSAGFGQYF
D gene: TRBD1; V gene: TRBV30; clone size: -; J gene: TRBJ2-2; CDR3 DNA: TGTGCCTGGAGCGGGGACAGAACAAGCACCGGGGAGCTGTTTTTT; CDR3 protein: CAWSGDRTSTGELFF
D gene: -; V gene: TRBV7-2; clone size: -; J gene: TRBJ1-5; CDR3 DNA: TGTGCCAGCAGCTTAGTTGGAGATAGCAATCAGCCCCAGCATTTT; CDR3 protein: CASSLVGDSNQPQHF
D gene: TRBD2; V gene: TRBV4-1; clone size: -; J gene: TRBJ2-1; CDR3 DNA: TGCGCCAGCAGCCAAGATACCCGGGGGGGCTGGGATGAGCAGTTCTTC; CDR3 protein: CASSQDTRGGWDEQFF
D gene: TRBD1; V gene: TRBV4-3; clone size: -; J gene: TRBJ2-2; CDR3 DNA: TGCGCCAGCAGCCGCGCCTCCTGGGGACAGGCGAACACCGGGGAGCTGTTTTTT; CDR3 protein: CASSRASWGQANTGELFF
D gene: -; V gene: TRBV4-1; clone size: -; J gene: TRBJ2-4; CDR3 DNA: TGCGCCAGCAGCCAAGCTAACATTCAGTACTTC; CDR3 protein: CASSQANIQYF
D gene: TRBD2; V gene: TRBV2; clone size: -; J gene: TRBJ2-3; CDR3 DNA: TGTGCCAGCACCCGGGAGGGGGGTGGCACAGATACGCAGTATTTT; CDR3 protein: CASTREGGGTDTQYF
D gene: -; V gene: TRBV9; clone size: few; J gene: TRBJ2-1; CDR3 DNA: TGTGCCAGCAGCGGAGGACAGTACAATGAGCAGTTCTTC; CDR3 protein: CASSGGQYNEQFF
D gene: -; V gene: TRBV10-3; clone size: -; J gene: TRBJ1-1; CDR3 DNA: TGTGCCATCAGTTGGACACCGGGGAACACTGAAGCTTTCTTT; CDR3 protein: CAISWTPGNTEAFF
D gene: TRBD1; V gene: TRBV29-1; clone size: -; J gene: TRBJ1-1; CDR3 DNA: TGCAGCGCTATGACAGGGGAGAACACTGAAGCTTTCTTT; CDR3 protein: CSAMTGENTEAFF
D gene: -; V gene: TRBV29-1; clone size: -; J gene: TRBJ1-3; CDR3 DNA: TGCAGCGTCTTACCCGCAGGTTTTGGAAACACCATATATTTT; CDR3 protein: CSVLPAGFGNTIYF
D gene: -; V gene: TRBV30; clone size: -; J gene: TRBJ2-1; CDR3 DNA: TGTGCCTGGAGTTCCCCCCCGGGGACCAATGAGCAGTTCTTC; CDR3 protein: CAWSSPPGTNEQFF
D gene: -; V gene: TRBV29-1; clone size: -; J gene: TRBJ1-2; CDR3 DNA: TGCAGCTCCCTCGGGGGGGACTATGGCTACACCTTC; CDR3 protein: CSSLGGDYGYTF
D gene: -; V gene: TRBV5-6; clone size: -; J gene: TRBJ2-3; CDR3 DNA: TGTGCCAGCAGCCGTTGGCCGGGACTTGGCACAGATACGCAGTATTTT; CDR3 protein: CASSRWPGLGTDTQYF
D gene: TRBD2; V gene: TRBV4-3; clone size: -; J gene: TRBJ2-5; CDR3 DNA: TGCGCCAGCAGCAACCTGGGGCTAGCGGGAGTTGAGACCCAGTACTTC; CDR3 protein: CASSNLGLAGVETQYF
D gene: -; V gene: TRBV5-1; clone size: -; J gene: TRBJ1-2; CDR3 DNA: TGCGCCAGCAGCCCCCGACAGGATCACTATGGCTACACCTTC; CDR3 protein: CASSPRQDHYGYTF
D gene: -; V gene: TRBV29-1; clone size: few; J gene: TRBJ2-5; CDR3 DNA: TGCAGCGTTCGGGACCCGGGTAGAGAGACCCAGTACTTC; CDR3 protein: CSVRDPGRETQYF
D gene: -; V gene: TRBV9; clone size: -; J gene: TRBJ2-5; CDR3 DNA: TGTGCCAGCAGCTCTCAAGAGACCCAGTACTTC; CDR3 protein: CASSSQETQYF
D gene: TRBD1; V gene: TRBV2; clone size: -; J gene: TRBJ2-7; CDR3 DNA: TGTGCCAGCAGGGACAGGGGGCACGAGCAGTACTTC; CDR3 protein: CASRDRGHEQYF
D gene: -; V gene: TRBV15; clone size: -; J gene: TRBJ2-3; CDR3 DNA: TGTGCCACCAGGGTAACAGATACGCAGTATTTT; CDR3 protein: CATRVTDTQYF
D gene: TRBD1; V gene: TRBV30; clone size: -; J gene: TRBJ1-6; CDR3 DNA: TGTGCCTGGAGGGACAGGGCAGATTCACCCCTCCACTTT; CDR3 protein: CAWRDRADSPLHF
D gene: TRBD2; V gene: TRBV7-2; clone size: -; J gene: TRBJ2-5; CDR3 DNA: TGTGCCAGCAGCTCGCCACTCCGCGGGGGAGAGACCCAGTACTTC; CDR3 protein: CASSSPLRGGETQYF
D gene: -; V gene: TRBV6-5; clone size: -; J gene: TRBJ1-2; CDR3 DNA: TGTGCCAGCGGCCGGGACATCTCCTGTGGCTACACCTTC; CDR3 protein: CASGRDISCGYTF
D gene: -; V gene: TRBV30; clone size: few; J gene: TRBJ1-4; CDR3 DNA: TGTGCCTGGAGTGGGGGGGCAACTAATGAAAAACTGTTTTTT; CDR3 protein: CAWSGGATNEKLFF
D gene: -; V gene: TRBV7-2; clone size: few; J gene: TRBJ1-1; CDR3 DNA: TGTGCCAGCAGCTTAGTTGACTGGGCTTTCTTT; CDR3 protein: CASSLVDWAFF
D gene: -; V gene: TRBV15; clone size: -; J gene: TRBJ2-1; CDR3 DNA: TGTGCCACCAGCCTCCAAGTGTACTACAATGAGCAGTTCTTC; CDR3 protein: CATSLQVYYNEQFF
D gene: TRBD1; V gene: TRBV7-9; clone size: -; J gene: TRBJ2-7; CDR3 DNA: TGTGCCAGCAGCTTACCGCGACAGGGCTACGAGCAGTACTTC; CDR3 protein: CASSLPRQGYEQYF
D gene: -; V gene: TRBV28; clone size: few; J gene: TRBJ2-2; CDR3 DNA: TGTGCCAGCATCTGGAAGGGACACACTAAATCCGGGGAGCTGTTTTTT; CDR3 protein: CASIWKGHTKSGELFF
D gene: TRBD2; V gene: TRBV20-1; clone size: -; J gene: TRBJ2-3; CDR3 DNA: TGCAGTGCTTTAGCGGGGGAGGCGCAGTATTTT; CDR3 protein: CSALAGEAQYF
D gene: TRBD1; V gene: TRBV30; clone size: -; J gene: TRBJ1-5; CDR3 DNA: TGTGCCTGGAGTGGACAGGGGGGGCAGCCCCAGCATTTT; CDR3 protein: CAWSGQGGQPQHF